This T cell receptor (beta chain) was captured by sequencing in a study of CD8 T cells in Susac syndrome. Study-wide results and limits: Regarding the TCR sequencing and HLA analysis, the study admitted that a relatively small number of individuals were involved.

Concerning this clonotype itself: Its antigen is not known.

Germline CDR1 reads MNHGY; CDR2 reads SVAAGI. V dropped 2 bases and J dropped 1 base, with 5 bases sitting between them. This CDR3 comprises 13 residues. RNA was extracted with the RNeasy kit, and a quantity of 0.5 to 1 ug was reverse transcribed using random hexamers. Across 54 Vbeta and 13 Jbeta, immunoSEQ multiplex PCR amplified TCR beta CDR3. TCRdb itself ran the immunoSEQ multiplex PCR reads through MiXCR, one entry per CDR3 protein. Seen here are some 120,000 distinct CDR3 sequences, about 92% observed once, and the top ten hold approximately 0.31%. Each multiple sclerosis control was a treatment-naive patient with relapsing-remitting disease that was either stable or active. Negative isolation was used for CD8+ and CD4+ T cells and FACS enrichment for TEMRA cells.

This chain connects TRBV6-9 to TRBJ1-1; unclear D gene. The source of this sequence is a human donor with multiple sclerosis. Sequenced sample: CD8+ T cells from PBMCs. Here the CDR3 reads CASSYGRNTEAFF. DNA for the CDR3: TGTGCCAGCAGTTATGGACGGAACACTGAAGCTTTCTTT.